One sample yielded the 30 T cell receptor beta chains listed below, sequenced in a study of blood T cell repertoires in COVID-19. Sequenced by immunoSEQ multiplex PCR; TCRdb stores in-frame clones only, minus some. The sample has roughly 120,000 clones, about 92% seen once. Sequencing was performed on peripheral blood. The receptor source for this set is a man aged 50 to 59 with active COVID-19.

This chain joins TRBV11-3 and TRBJ2-1; D possibly corresponds to TRBD2 (6 bases). Trimming took 0 bases from V and 9 from J, leaving 15 bases between them. This CDR3 is 15 amino acids long. Germline values: CDR1 SGHNT, CDR2 YENEEA. CDR3 loop: CASSLDGTPGGEQFF. The CDR3 DNA sequence: TGTGCCAGCAGCTTAGACGGGACCCCCGGGGGTGAGCAGTTCTTC.

The chain links TRBV27 to TRBJ2-7, with D possibly TRBD1 on 5 matching bases. Germline V gives CDR1 MNHEY, CDR2 SMNVEV (reference sequence). The V end was cut by 0 bases, the J end by 6 bases, with 15 bases between. The CDR3 is 15 residues long. As DNA, the CDR3 is TGTGCCAGCAGTTTATCAGGGGCTTTCCCGGGCGAGCAGTACGTC. This gives the protein CASSLSGAFPGEQYV.

The chain joins TRBV29-1 to TRBJ2-1, with TRBD2 matching over 10 bases. The CDR3 runs 13 residues. Germline V CDR1 and CDR2: SQVTM, ANQGSEA. V gave up 8 bases and J gave up 10 bases; unmatched junction bases: 11. The CDR3 DNA reads TGCAGCTCTAGGGCTAGCGGGAGAGGGGAGCAGTTCTTC. This codes for CSSRASGRGEQFF.

J is TRBJ2-3 and V is TRBV19, with a possible D match to TRBD1 (6 bases). V dropped 3 bases and J dropped 2 bases, with 18 bases sitting between them. The CDR3 sequence is 17 residues long. The germline CDR1 and CDR2 sequences are LNHDA and SQIVND (reference sequence). Written as DNA, the CDR3 is TGTGCCAGTAGTATTGGCCAGCTGGGGGCTATCACAGATACGCAGTATTTT. Translating it yields CASSIGQLGAITDTQYF.

The chain recombines TRBV27 with TRBJ2-1, with no clear D. V shed 1 base and J shed 9 bases, with 13 bases lying between them. The length of the CDR3 is 14 residues. CDR1 is MNHEY, CDR2 SMNVEV, per germline (reference sequence). DNA for the CDR3: TGTGCCAGCAGTTTATTTCCAGGCTCCCCTGAGCAGTTCTTC. Residues: CASSLFPGSPEQFF.

The chain joins TRBV27 to TRBJ2-7; tentative D call: TRBD1 (6 bases). CDR3 length: 13 amino acids. From germline, CDR1 is MNHEY and CDR2 SMNVEV (reference sequence). Trimming took off 8 bases at V and 2 bases at J, with 13 bases between the two ends. The DNA for the CDR3 is TGTGCCAGCCATGGACAGCAGACCTACGAGCAGTACGTC. The encoded protein is CASHGQQTYEQYV.

This clone has more than one count but fewer than ten. The V call is TRBV2, the J call TRBJ1-3, with D unresolved. Germline V gene sequence: CDR1 SNHLY, CDR2 FYNNEI. The ends were cut back, 2 bases at V and 2 bases at J, with 10 bases in the middle. The CDR3 totals 15 residues. The CDR3 nucleotides are TGTGCCAGCAGTGAAATAAGAGGGACTGGAAACACCATATATTTT. This sequence encodes CASSEIRGTGNTIYF.

The V gene is TRBV7-9, the J gene TRBJ2-1, with TRBD2 matching over 7 bases. CDR3 length: 17 amino acids. V trimming: 5 bases; J trimming: 0 bases; junction bases outside the gene matches: 10. The germline CDR1 and CDR2 sequences are SEHNR and FQNEAQ (reference sequence). CDR3 region: CASSRGLTLSSYNEQFF. The CDR3 nucleotides are TGTGCCAGCAGCCGGGGACTAACGCTTAGCTCCTACAATGAGCAGTTCTTC.

The chain is built from TRBV5-1 and TRBJ2-3, with 12 positions matching TRBD2. This CDR3 contains 16 residues. The V segment lost 4 bases and the J segment 3 bases; nucleotides outside the gene matches: 6. Looked up from germline, CDR1 is SGHRS and CDR2 is YFSETQ. The CDR3 spells CASSLPLAGGTDTQYF. CDR3 sequence (DNA): TGCGCCAGCAGCCTACCACTAGCGGGGGGAACAGATACGCAGTATTTT. Together with reference TRBV5-1 and TRBJ2-3, the CDR3 gives the full variable domain: KAGVTQTPRYLIKTRGQQVTLSCSPISGHRSVSWYQQTPGQGLQFLFEYFSETQRNKGNFPGRFSGRQFSNSRSEMNVSTLELGDSALYLCASSLPLAGGTDTQYFGPGTRLTVL.

The genes are TRBV5-1 and TRBJ1-4, with D tentatively TRBD1 (6 bases). Germline CDR1 reads SGHRS; CDR2 reads YFSETQ. The CDR3 is made up of 15 amino acids. Trimming took off 5 bases at V and 6 bases at J, with 17 bases between the two ends. As DNA, the CDR3 is TGCGCCAGCAGACCCGGGGGGGGGCTCGATGAAAAACTGTTTTTT. Its protein is CASRPGGGLDEKLFF.

The chain uses TRBV5-5 and TRBJ2-1; 10 bases line up with TRBD2. The germline CDR1 and CDR2 sequences are SGHKS and YYEKEE (reference sequence). With V trimmed by 5 bases and J by 1 base, 9 bases remained unmatched. The CDR3 contains 17 residues. CDR3 loop: CASSRGVTSGSYNEQFF. The CDR3 DNA reads TGTGCCAGCAGTCGGGGGGTGACTAGCGGGTCCTACAATGAGCAGTTCTTC.

This rearrangement joins TRBV11-3 to TRBJ2-3; TRBD2 matches at 12 bases. Germline CDR1 is SGHNT and CDR2 is YENEEA. With 5 bases clipped from V and 2 bases from J, the junction kept 5 bases outside the gene matches. The CDR3 contains 16 residues. CDR3 region: CASSPTSGGITDTQYF. The DNA for the CDR3 is TGTGCCAGCAGCCCGACTAGCGGGGGAATCACAGATACGCAGTATTTT.

The chain joins TRBV15 to TRBJ1-1; D remains unclear. V was cut by 1 base and J by 4 bases, with 13 bases left in between. Germline-derived CDR1 and CDR2 are LNHNV and YYDKDF (reference sequence). The CDR3 totals 15 residues. CDR3 nucleotides: TGTGCCACCAGCAGAGGCGGGTCGACGGGCACTGAAGCTTTCTTT. This codes for CATSRGGSTGTEAFF.

This rearrangement joins TRBV27 to TRBJ1-4, with 12 positions matching TRBD1. The CDR3 spans 19 residues. The germline gives CDR1 MNHEY, CDR2 SMNVEV (reference sequence). V shed 3 bases and J 8 bases; nucleotides not matched to a gene: 16. The CDR3 DNA reads TGTGCCAGCAGTTTCCTTTCCGGGACAGGGGGCTCTGGGGGAGAAAAACTGTTTTTT. Amino acids: CASSFLSGTGGSGGEKLFF.

The sample holds one count of this clone. This chain links TRBV11-2 with TRBJ2-7; 8 positions agree with TRBD2. Losses at the gene ends were 7 bases for V and 5 bases for J; bases not matched to a gene: 10. The germline V gene encodes CDR1 SGHAT and CDR2 FQNNGV. This CDR3 comprises 14 residues. CDR3 amino acids: CASTIKRGGHEQYF. The CDR3 DNA sequence: TGTGCCAGCACCATTAAACGGGGGGGGCACGAGCAGTACTTC. Full variable domain (rest looked up from reference TRBV11-2 and TRBJ2-7): EAGVAQSPRYKIIEKRQSVAFWCNPISGHATLYWYQQILGQGPKLLIQFQNNGVVDDSQLPKDRFSAERLKGVDSTLKIQPAKLEDSAVYLCASTIKRGGHEQYFGPGTRLTVT.

This clone appeared once. The rearrangement uses TRBV5-1 and TRBJ1-2; D is uncertain. This CDR3 is built from 12 residues. CDR1 and CDR2 from the germline V gene are SGHRS and YFSETQ. Trimming removed 0 bases at V and 5 bases at J, with 5 bases between. The CDR3 here is CASSLDRYGYTF. As DNA, the CDR3 is TGCGCCAGCAGCTTGGACAGATATGGCTACACCTTC.

This chain uses TRBV2 with TRBJ1-5, with D hard to call. CDR3 length equals 12 residues. Germline CDR1 SNHLY, CDR2 FYNNEI. Trimming removed 7 bases from V and 3 bases from J, with 7 bases in between. CDR3 sequence reads: CASKYYNQPQHF. Here the CDR3 DNA reads TGTGCCAGCAAGTACTACAATCAGCCCCAGCATTTT.

This chain uses TRBV11-2 with TRBJ1-6; tentatively, D is TRBD1 (6 bases). V was trimmed by 5 bases and J by 6 bases, leaving 14 bases between them. Per germline, CDR1 SGHAT and CDR2 FQNNGV. CDR3 length equals 15 residues. The CDR3 reads CASSATGTTNSPLHF. Here the CDR3 DNA reads TGTGCCAGCAGCGCAACCGGGACAACTAATTCACCCCTCCACTTT.

The chain carries TRBV27 and TRBJ1-5; TRBD1 might be the D (5 bases). Germline V gene sequence: CDR1 MNHEY, CDR2 SMNVEV (reference sequence). V gave up 4 bases and J gave up 2 bases, with 9 bases separating them. The CDR3 covers 14 residues. Here the CDR3 reads CASSYQGGNQPQHF. Here the CDR3 DNA reads TGTGCCAGCAGTTATCAGGGTGGCAATCAGCCCCAGCATTTT.

This clone appeared a few times. The chain joins TRBV7-2 to TRBJ1-4; D may be TRBD1 (5 bases). This CDR3 is built from 15 residues. CDR1 is SGHTA and CDR2 is FQGNSA in the germline V gene. V dropped 5 bases and J dropped 1 base, with 11 bases sitting between them. CDR3 protein: CASSPGGGTNEKLFF. The CDR3 DNA follows: TGTGCCAGCAGCCCCGGGGGGGGAACTAATGAAAAACTGTTTTTT.

V usage is TRBV10-3 and J usage is TRBJ1-1; 10 positions match TRBD1. After removal of 9 bases from V and 6 bases from J, the junction contained 10 bases not matched to a gene. The length of the CDR3 is 14 residues. In germline, CDR1 is ENHRY, CDR2 SYGVKD. CDR3 nucleotide sequence: TGTGCCATGGGACAGGGGCCAACAAGGCCTGAAGCTTTCTTT. Its translation: CAMGQGPTRPEAFF.

The chain employs TRBV16 and TRBJ1-2, with a weak D call TRBD1 (5 bases). This CDR3 region has 15 residues. Trimming pared 6 bases from V and 7 bases from J, leaving 21 bases between. In germline, CDR1 is KGHSY, CDR2 FQNENV. The CDR3 DNA reads TGTGCCAGCAGTCAGGCGATTGGGGCAGGTCGTGGCTACACCTTC. Translated: CASSQAIGAGRGYTF.

The chain joins TRBV4-2 to TRBJ2-5; no clear D. The CDR3 spans 15 residues. V was pared by 0 bases and J by 6 bases, with 14 bases between. The V gene's germline CDR1 is LGHNA and CDR2 YNFKEQ. This chain's CDR3 is CASSQEMVGPQTQYF. CDR3 in DNA: TGTGCCAGCAGCCAAGAGATGGTTGGGCCACAGACCCAGTACTTC.

The CDR3 sequence: CASSSAGGTGEQFF. In DNA form, the CDR3 reads TGTGCCAGCAGCTCAGCGGGGGGTACGGGTGAGCAGTTCTTC. The chain has TRBV11-3 and TRBJ2-1; 9 bases agree with TRBD2. V was clipped by 4 bases and J by 9 bases; unmatched bases: 7. The CDR3 runs 14 residues. Germline CDR1 SGHNT, CDR2 YENEEA.

The rearrangement uses TRBV2 and TRBJ2-1; tentatively, D is TRBD2 (7 bases). CDR3 length: 15 residues. V shed 4 bases and J shed 0 bases, with 10 bases lying between them. The germline V gene encodes CDR1 SNHLY and CDR2 FYNNEI. The CDR3: CASSAGGISYNEQFF. The CDR3 DNA sequence: TGTGCCAGCAGTGCGGGGGGCATCTCCTACAATGAGCAGTTCTTC.

J is TRBJ1-6 and V is TRBV12-3 or TRBV12-4; D is possibly TRBD1 (5 bases). The CDR3 contains 13 residues. V lost 5 bases and J lost 13, with 15 bases in between. CDR3 protein: CASSGGGGKPLHF. The CDR3 DNA follows: TGTGCCAGCAGTGGCGGGGGGGGAAAGCCCCTCCACTTT.

The chain combines TRBV5-1 with TRBJ2-1, with 7 bases aligning to TRBD1. The germline gives CDR1 SGHRS, CDR2 YFSETQ. There are 14 residues in the CDR3. The junction had 9 bases not matched to a gene; V was cut back by 3 bases and J by 9 bases. As DNA, the CDR3 is TGCGCCAGCAGCTACTACAGGGGTTCGGGTGAGCAGTTCTTC. Protein sequence: CASSYYRGSGEQFF.

This clone was counted a single time. The V gene is TRBV19, the J gene TRBJ2-5; D might be TRBD1 (5 bases). The CDR3 consists of 15 residues. Germline CDR1 is LNHDA and CDR2 is SQIVND (reference sequence). V shed 3 bases and J shed 1 base, with 12 bases lying between them. In nucleotides, the CDR3 is TGTGCCAGTAGTATTGCCAGGGCCCCCCAAGAGACCCAGTACTTC. Its translation is CASSIARAPQETQYF.

The chain recombines TRBV6-5 with TRBJ1-1, with a weak D call TRBD1 (5 bases). CDR3 length equals 15 residues. The germline gives CDR1 MNHEY, CDR2 SVGAGI. V shed 0 bases and J shed 1 base, with 9 bases lying between them. This CDR3 is CASSYSTRGNTEAFF. The DNA of the CDR3 is TGTGCCAGCAGTTACTCGACAAGGGGGAACACTGAAGCTTTCTTT.

V usage is TRBV5-1 and J usage is TRBJ1-5; 9 nucleotides line up with TRBD1. The germline gives CDR1 SGHRS, CDR2 YFSETQ. V shed 4 bases, J shed 3 bases, and the junction held 5 bases outside the gene matches. The CDR3 extends over 15 amino acids. The CDR3 nucleotides are TGCGCCAGCAGCCCCGGGACAGGGTACAATCAGCCCCAGCATTTT. Residues: CASSPGTGYNQPQHF.